This T cell receptor (beta chain) was sequenced during a study of T cells after yellow fever vaccination. Overall study findings and caveats: Detection of almost all vaccine-responding clonotypes in sorted memory subsets failed on day 0.

Many counts were recorded for this clonotype. Germline values: CDR1 SGHRS, CDR2 YFSETQ. V lost 0 bases and J lost 0, with 6 bases in between. This CDR3 has 15 residues. TCRdb re-analysed the 5' RACE reads in MiXCR, keeping a single row per CDR3 protein. Of about 26,000 distinct CDR3 sequences listed, 4% to 5% were seen once; the top ten hold around two fifths. The rearrangement uses TRBV5-1 and TRBJ2-2; D unclear. The sample was PBMCs, either bulk or a sorted T-cell subset (CD4+, CD8+, memory, or dextramer-sorted; not recorded which), taken on the day of the yellow fever booster vaccination. This clonotype was obtained from a man between 18 and 35 years old who received the YFV17D yellow fever vaccine. The CDR3 DNA follows: TGCGCCAGCAGCTTGGGAGATGCGAACACCGGGGAGCTGTTTTTT. This encodes CASSLGDANTGELFF.